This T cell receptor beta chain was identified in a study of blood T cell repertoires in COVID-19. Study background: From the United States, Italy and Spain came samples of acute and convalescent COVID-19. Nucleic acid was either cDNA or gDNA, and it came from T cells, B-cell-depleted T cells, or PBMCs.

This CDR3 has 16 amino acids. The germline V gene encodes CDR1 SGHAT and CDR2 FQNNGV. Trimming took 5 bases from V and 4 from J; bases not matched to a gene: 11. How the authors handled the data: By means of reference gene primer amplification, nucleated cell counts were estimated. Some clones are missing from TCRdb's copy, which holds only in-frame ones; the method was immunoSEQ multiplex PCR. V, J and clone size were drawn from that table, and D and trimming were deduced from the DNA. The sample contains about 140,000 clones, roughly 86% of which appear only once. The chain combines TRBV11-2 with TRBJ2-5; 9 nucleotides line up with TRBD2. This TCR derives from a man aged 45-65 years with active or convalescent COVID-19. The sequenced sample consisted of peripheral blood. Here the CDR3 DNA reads TGTGCCAGCAGCCGAGGACTAGCGCGGGAAGCAGAGACCCAGTACTTC. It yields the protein CASSRGLAREAETQYF. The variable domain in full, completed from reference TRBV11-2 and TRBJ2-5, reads EAGVAQSPRYKIIEKRQSVAFWCNPISGHATLYWYQQILGQGPKLLIQFQNNGVVDDSQLPKDRFSAERLKGVDSTLKIQPAKLEDSAVYLCASSRGLAREAETQYFGPGTRLLVL.